One T cell receptor (beta chain) is described in this entry. Sequencing used immunoSEQ multiplex PCR; TCRdb keeps in-frame clones, though not all of them. This table holds 110,000 or so clones, roughly 82% found once. This entry comes from a study of blood T cell repertoires in COVID-19. Overall study: Collection of acute and convalescent COVID-19 samples took place in the United States, Italy and Spain.

The CDR3 is 13 residues long. Germline-derived CDR1 and CDR2 are MNHNY and SVGAGI (reference sequence). Trimming pared 8 bases from V and 3 bases from J, leaving 14 bases between. The specimen was peripheral blood. V gene TRBV6-6 combines with J gene TRBJ2-7; weak D call: TRBD1 (6 bases). The clonotype was recovered from a woman between 35 and 50 years old with acute or convalescent COVID-19. CDR3 protein: CASAGQRYYEQYF. The CDR3 region has the DNA TGTGCCAGCGCAGGACAGAGATACTACGAGCAGTACTTC.